A selection of T cell receptor beta chains follows, all from one sample in a study of T cells after yellow fever vaccination. TCRdb reanalysed the 5' RACE reads using MiXCR and keeps one entry per CDR3 protein. The sample records about 300,000 distinct CDR3 sequences, approximately 7% being singletons. The sequenced sample was PBMCs, obtained roughly 47 days after the first yellow fever vaccination. These receptors were taken from a young man who received the YFV17D yellow fever vaccine. CDR3s include the opening cysteine and the closing phenylalanine or tryptophan. The order of the fields is D gene, V gene, J gene, clone size, CDR3 DNA, CDR3 protein. A D gene is named only where the DNA matches it firmly. Clone size appears in some rows only: once, few, many, or a class for an expanded clone.

D: TRBD1; V: TRBV7-8; J: TRBJ2-5; size: many; DNA: TGTGCCAGCGGACGGGACAGTGAGACCCAGTACTTC; CDR3: CASGRDSETQYF
D: TRBD2; V: TRBV10-3; J: TRBJ2-3; size: many; DNA: TGTGCCATCAGCCTACTAGCGGGGGGCTCAGATACGCAGTATTTT; CDR3: CAISLLAGGSDTQYF
D: NA; V: TRBV7-8; J: TRBJ2-3; size: many; DNA: TGTGCCAGCAGCTTAAGGGGGGCGCCAGGCGCAGATACGCAGTATTTT; CDR3: CASSLRGAPGADTQYF
D: NA; V: TRBV15; J: TRBJ2-5; size: many; DNA: TGTGCCACCAGCAGAGATCGGCGGCCCCAAGAGACCCAGTACTTC; CDR3: CATSRDRRPQETQYF
D: NA; V: TRBV18; J: TRBJ2-1; size: NA; DNA: TGTGCCAGCTCTGCCGGCGGGGAGCGCAGGGAGCAGTTCTTC; CDR3: CASSAGGERREQFF
D: NA; V: TRBV5-1; J: TRBJ1-2; size: few; DNA: TGCGCCAGCAGCTGGGGGGGCAGGGTTAGTAACTATGGCTACACCTTC; CDR3: CASSWGGRVSNYGYTF
D: TRBD1; V: TRBV18; J: TRBJ2-5; size: many; DNA: TGTGCCAGCTCACCTTTCCGGACAGGTCAAGAGACCCAGTACTTC; CDR3: CASSPFRTGQETQYF
D: TRBD2; V: TRBV27; J: TRBJ2-1; size: many; DNA: TGTGCCAGCAGTCCGACTAGCGGGGGCCTTGAGCAGTTCTTC; CDR3: CASSPTSGGLEQFF
D: NA; V: TRBV20-1; J: TRBJ1-4; size: many; DNA: TGCAGTGCTAGTCTCGGCCTAAACGAAAAACTGTTTTTT; CDR3: CSASLGLNEKLFF
D: TRBD2; V: TRBV5-4; J: TRBJ2-3; size: NA; DNA: TGTGCCAGCAGCTGGACTAGCGGGGGGTTCACAGATACGCAGTATTTT; CDR3: CASSWTSGGFTDTQYF
D: NA; V: TRBV7-9; J: TRBJ2-1; size: many; DNA: TGTGCCAGCAGCCTTGTTGAGCAGTTCTTC; CDR3: CASSLVEQFF
D: TRBD2; V: TRBV6-1; J: TRBJ2-3; size: NA; DNA: TGTGCCAGCAGTCCAAGCGGGGAGAGCACAGATACGCAGTATTTT; CDR3: CASSPSGESTDTQYF
D: NA; V: TRBV5-5; J: TRBJ1-1; size: few; DNA: TGTGCCAGCAGCACTGGTCGTAGAGGACCGATGAACACTGAAGCTTTCTTT; CDR3: CASSTGRRGPMNTEAFF
D: TRBD1; V: TRBV30; J: TRBJ2-7; size: few; DNA: TGTGCCTTCTCGGGACAGCCCTACGAGCAGTACTTC; CDR3: CAFSGQPYEQYF
D: TRBD2; V: TRBV5-5; J: TRBJ2-3; size: NA; DNA: TGTGCCAGCAGCTTTGGACTAGCGGGGGTAACAGATACGCAGTATTTT; CDR3: CASSFGLAGVTDTQYF
D: NA; V: TRBV4-1; J: TRBJ1-6; size: many; DNA: TGCGCCAGCAGCCAAGGACCAGGGCACAATTCACCCCTCCACTTT; CDR3: CASSQGPGHNSPLHF
D: TRBD2; V: TRBV11-1; J: TRBJ2-5; size: NA; DNA: TGTGCCAGCAGACGCGCCGGCGGGGGAAACCCCATTGGGGAGACCCAGTACTTC; CDR3: CASRRAGGGNPIGETQYF
D: NA; V: TRBV5-1; J: TRBJ2-2; size: few; DNA: TGCGCCAGCAGCGCCGAACAGGGAACCGGGGAGCTGTTTTTT; CDR3: CASSAEQGTGELFF
D: NA; V: TRBV30; J: TRBJ2-3; size: NA; DNA: TGTGCCTGGTCGGAAGGATCAGATACGCAGTATTTT; CDR3: CAWSEGSDTQYF
D: NA; V: TRBV7-9; J: TRBJ2-1; size: few; DNA: TGTGCCAGCAGCTTAGCGCTAAGGGGGTTTGGCAATGAGCAGTTCTTC; CDR3: CASSLALRGFGNEQFF
D: NA; V: TRBV15; J: TRBJ2-6; size: NA; DNA: TGTGCCACCAGCAGATTCCCAGGGTACTCTGGGGCCAACGTCCTGACTTTC; CDR3: CATSRFPGYSGANVLTF
D: TRBD1; V: TRBV18; J: TRBJ1-1; size: few; DNA: TGTGCCAGCTCGGCGACAGGGGGGGAGGCCAAAGCTTTCTTT; CDR3: CASSATGGEAKAFF
D: TRBD2; V: TRBV20-1; J: TRBJ2-1; size: few; DNA: TGCAGTGCTAGAGATGGTGGCGGGGGGCGCTCCTACAATGAGCAGTTCTTC; CDR3: CSARDGGGGRSYNEQFF
D: NA; V: TRBV2; J: TRBJ2-3; size: many; DNA: TGTGCCAGCGGCAGGGGTGATACGCAGTATTTT; CDR3: CASGRGDTQYF
D: TRBD2; V: TRBV5-1; J: TRBJ2-5; size: few; DNA: TGCGCCAGCAGGGGAGGGACCCAAGAGACCCAGTACTTC; CDR3: CASRGGTQETQYF
D: NA; V: TRBV7-2; J: TRBJ2-1; size: few; DNA: TGTGCCAGCAGCTTAGAGTACGCTCGGGGGAATGAGCAGTTCTTC; CDR3: CASSLEYARGNEQFF
D: NA; V: TRBV5-4; J: TRBJ1-4; size: NA; DNA: TGTGCCAGCAGCCCTATCCGGGGTGAAAAACTGTTTTTT; CDR3: CASSPIRGEKLFF
D: NA; V: TRBV25-1; J: TRBJ2-5; size: NA; DNA: TGTGCCAGCAGCGAACCAGGGGTTCCAGGCTGGGAGACCCAGTACTTC; CDR3: CASSEPGVPGWETQYF
D: NA; V: TRBV10-3; J: TRBJ2-6; size: few; DNA: TGTGCCATCAGTCCGCCGGGCAGGGGGGCAACTGGGGCCAACGTCCTGACTTTC; CDR3: CAISPPGRGATGANVLTF
D: NA; V: TRBV6-5; J: TRBJ2-6; size: many; DNA: TGTGCCAGCCATACCGGCGGGGTCTCTGGGGCCAACGTCCTGACTTTC; CDR3: CASHTGGVSGANVLTF
D: TRBD1; V: TRBV18; J: TRBJ1-4; size: NA; DNA: TGTGCCAGCTCCGAGATGGGACAGGGTCATGAAAAACTGTTTTTT; CDR3: CASSEMGQGHEKLFF
D: TRBD2; V: TRBV5-1; J: TRBJ2-7; size: NA; DNA: TGCGCCAGCAGCTTTACGGGACTACGAAGCTACGAGCAGTACTTC; CDR3: CASSFTGLRSYEQYF
D: NA; V: TRBV12-3/TRBV12-4; J: TRBJ2-2; size: NA; DNA: TGTGCCAGCAGTTTTAGTATGGGGGAGCTGTTTTTT; CDR3: CASSFSMGELFF
D: NA; V: TRBV5-1; J: TRBJ1-6; size: NA; DNA: TGCGCCAGCAGCTTGGACGGATCACCCCTCCACTTT; CDR3: CASSLDGSPLHF
D: NA; V: TRBV4-3; J: TRBJ1-4; size: few; DNA: TGCGCCAGCAGCCAAATCGCGAGGGGTGGAGAAAAACTGTTTTTT; CDR3: CASSQIARGGEKLFF
D: TRBD1; V: TRBV19; J: TRBJ2-2; size: few; DNA: TGTGCCAGTAGTCCCCGGACAGGTCCTAACACCGGGGAGCTGTTTTTT; CDR3: CASSPRTGPNTGELFF
D: TRBD1; V: TRBV5-5; J: TRBJ2-1; size: few; DNA: TGTGCCAGCAGCAACTACGACAGGGCCTACAATGAGCAGTTCTTC; CDR3: CASSNYDRAYNEQFF